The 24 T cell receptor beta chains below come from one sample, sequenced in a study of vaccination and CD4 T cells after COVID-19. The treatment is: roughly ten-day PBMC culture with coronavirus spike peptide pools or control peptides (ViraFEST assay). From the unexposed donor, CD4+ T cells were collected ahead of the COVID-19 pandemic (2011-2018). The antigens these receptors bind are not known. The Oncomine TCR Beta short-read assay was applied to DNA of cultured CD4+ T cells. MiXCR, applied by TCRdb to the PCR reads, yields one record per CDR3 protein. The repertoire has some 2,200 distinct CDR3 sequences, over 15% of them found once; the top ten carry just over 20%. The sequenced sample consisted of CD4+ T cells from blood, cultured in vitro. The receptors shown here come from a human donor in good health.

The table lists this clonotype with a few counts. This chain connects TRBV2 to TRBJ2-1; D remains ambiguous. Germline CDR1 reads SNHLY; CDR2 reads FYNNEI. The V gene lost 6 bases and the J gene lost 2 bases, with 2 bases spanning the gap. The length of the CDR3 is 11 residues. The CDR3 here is CASRPYNEQFF. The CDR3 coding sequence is TGTGCCAGCAGACCCTACAATGAGCAGTTCTTC.

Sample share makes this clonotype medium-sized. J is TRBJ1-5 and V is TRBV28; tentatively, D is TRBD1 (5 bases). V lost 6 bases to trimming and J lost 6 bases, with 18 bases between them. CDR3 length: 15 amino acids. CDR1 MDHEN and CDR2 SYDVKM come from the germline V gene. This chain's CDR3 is CASSPLGGMSQPQHF. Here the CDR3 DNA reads TGTGCCAGCAGCCCTTTGGGGGGAATGAGTCAGCCCCAGCATTTT.

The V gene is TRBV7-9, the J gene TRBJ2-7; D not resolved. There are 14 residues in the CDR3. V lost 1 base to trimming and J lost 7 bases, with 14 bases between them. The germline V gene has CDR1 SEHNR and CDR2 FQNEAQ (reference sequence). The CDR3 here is CASSLGGVIVEQYF. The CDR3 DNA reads TGTGCCAGCAGCTTAGGTGGGGTAATTGTGGAGCAGTACTTC.

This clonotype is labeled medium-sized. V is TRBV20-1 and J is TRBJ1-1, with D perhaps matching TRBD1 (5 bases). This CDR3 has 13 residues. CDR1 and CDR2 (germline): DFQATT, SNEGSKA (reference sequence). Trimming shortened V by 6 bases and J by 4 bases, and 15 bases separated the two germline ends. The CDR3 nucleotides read TGCAGTGCGGAGAGGGGTTCTGGCACTGAAGCTTTCTTT. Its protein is CSAERGSGTEAFF.

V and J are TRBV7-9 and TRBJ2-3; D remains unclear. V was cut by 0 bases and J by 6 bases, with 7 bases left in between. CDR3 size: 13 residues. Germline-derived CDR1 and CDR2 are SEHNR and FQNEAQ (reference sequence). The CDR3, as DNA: TGTGCCAGCAGCTTAGCCCTCGGGGATACGCAGTATTTT. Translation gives CASSLALGDTQYF.

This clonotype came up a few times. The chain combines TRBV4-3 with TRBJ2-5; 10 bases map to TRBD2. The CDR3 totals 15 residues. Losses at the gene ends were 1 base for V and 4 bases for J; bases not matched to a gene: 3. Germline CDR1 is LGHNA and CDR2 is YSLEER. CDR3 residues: CASSQGQRGGETQYF. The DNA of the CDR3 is TGCGCCAGCAGCCAAGGTCAGCGGGGGGGAGAGACCCAGTACTTC.

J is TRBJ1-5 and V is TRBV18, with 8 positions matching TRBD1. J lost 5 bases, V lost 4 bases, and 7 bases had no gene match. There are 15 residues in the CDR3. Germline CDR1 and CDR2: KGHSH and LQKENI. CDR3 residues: CASSRRDRKYQPQHF. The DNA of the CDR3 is TGTGCCAGCTCACGCCGGGACAGGAAATATCAGCCCCAGCATTTT. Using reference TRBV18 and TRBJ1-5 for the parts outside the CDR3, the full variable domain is NAGVMQNPRHLVRRRGQEARLRCSPMKGHSHVYWYRQLPEEGLKFMVYLQKENIIDESGMPKERFSAEFPKEGPSILRIQQVVRGDSAAYFCASSRRDRKYQPQHFGDGTRLSIL.

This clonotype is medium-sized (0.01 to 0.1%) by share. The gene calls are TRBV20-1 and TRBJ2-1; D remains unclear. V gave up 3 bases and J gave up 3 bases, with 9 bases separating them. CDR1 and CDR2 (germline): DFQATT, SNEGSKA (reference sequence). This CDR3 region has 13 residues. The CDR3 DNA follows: TGCAGTGCTAGGTTTTTGAGCTACAATGAGCAGTTCTTC. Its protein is CSARFLSYNEQFF.

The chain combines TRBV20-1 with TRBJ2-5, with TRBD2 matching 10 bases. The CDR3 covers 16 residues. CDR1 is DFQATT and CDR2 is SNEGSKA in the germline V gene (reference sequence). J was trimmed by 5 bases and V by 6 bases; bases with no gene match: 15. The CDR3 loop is CSATPPSGGVQETQYF. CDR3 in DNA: TGCAGTGCCACTCCCCCTAGCGGGGGAGTTCAGGAGACCCAGTACTTC.

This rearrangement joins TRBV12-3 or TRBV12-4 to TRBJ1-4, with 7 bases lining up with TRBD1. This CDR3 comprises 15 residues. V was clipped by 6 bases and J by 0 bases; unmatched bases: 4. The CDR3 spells CASRQTGATNEKLFF. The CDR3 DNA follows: TGTGCCAGCAGACAAACAGGGGCAACTAATGAAAAACTGTTTTTT.

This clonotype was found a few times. The CDR3 spells CASSSYRGQRSEQFF. The CDR3 region has the DNA TGTGCCAGCAGTTCCTACAGGGGGCAGAGGAGTGAGCAGTTCTTC. This chain connects TRBV28 to TRBJ2-1; 9 nucleotides line up with TRBD1. The trim removed 4 bases at V and 9 bases at J, leaving 10 bases unmatched. Looked up from germline, CDR1 is MDHEN and CDR2 is SYDVKM. This CDR3 has 15 residues. The full variable domain, its missing parts supplied by reference TRBV28 and TRBJ2-1, is DVKVTQSSRYLVKRTGEKVFLECVQDMDHENMFWYRQDPGLGLRLIYFSYDVKMKEKGDIPEGYSVSREKKERFSLILESASTNQTSMYLCASSSYRGQRSEQFFGPGTRLTVL.

This CDR3 reads CASSADRGHYNEQFF. The CDR3, as DNA: TGTGCCAGCAGTGCGGACAGGGGGCACTACAATGAGCAGTTCTTC. The rearrangement joins TRBV12-3 or TRBV12-4 to TRBJ2-1, with TRBD1 identical over 11 bases. The CDR3 contains 15 residues. The V and J ends lost 5 bases and 3 bases, in that order; junction bases with no gene match: 3.

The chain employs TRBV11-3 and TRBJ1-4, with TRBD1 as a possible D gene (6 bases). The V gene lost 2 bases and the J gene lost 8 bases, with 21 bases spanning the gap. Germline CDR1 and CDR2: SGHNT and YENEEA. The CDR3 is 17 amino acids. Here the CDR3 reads CASSLRGWSLPDEKLFF. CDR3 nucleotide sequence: TGTGCCAGCAGCTTAAGGGGGTGGAGCCTTCCTGACGAAAAACTGTTTTTT.

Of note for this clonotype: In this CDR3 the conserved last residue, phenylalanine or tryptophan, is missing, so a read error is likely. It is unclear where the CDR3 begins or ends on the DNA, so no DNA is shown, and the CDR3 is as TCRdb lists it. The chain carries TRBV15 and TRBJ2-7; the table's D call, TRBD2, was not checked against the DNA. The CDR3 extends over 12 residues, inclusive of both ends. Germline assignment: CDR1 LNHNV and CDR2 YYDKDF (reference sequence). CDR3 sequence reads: CATSRGGTSGAL.

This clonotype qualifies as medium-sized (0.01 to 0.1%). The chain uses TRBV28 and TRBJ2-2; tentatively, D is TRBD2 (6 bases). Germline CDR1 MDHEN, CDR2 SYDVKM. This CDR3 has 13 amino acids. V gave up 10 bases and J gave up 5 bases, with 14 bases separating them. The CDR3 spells CAIKRGGTGELFF. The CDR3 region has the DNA TGTGCCATAAAGAGGGGAGGAACCGGGGAGCTGTTTTTT. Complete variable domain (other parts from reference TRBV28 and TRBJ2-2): DVKVTQSSRYLVKRTGEKVFLECVQDMDHENMFWYRQDPGLGLRLIYFSYDVKMKEKGDIPEGYSVSREKKERFSLILESASTNQTSMYLCAIKRGGTGELFFGEGSRLTVL.

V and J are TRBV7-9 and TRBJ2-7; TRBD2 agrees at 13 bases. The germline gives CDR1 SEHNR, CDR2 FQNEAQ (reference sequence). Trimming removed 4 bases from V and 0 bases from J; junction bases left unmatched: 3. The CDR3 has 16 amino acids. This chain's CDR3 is CASSSWTSGGSYEQYF. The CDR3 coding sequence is TGTGCCAGCAGCTCCTGGACTAGCGGGGGCTCCTACGAGCAGTACTTC.

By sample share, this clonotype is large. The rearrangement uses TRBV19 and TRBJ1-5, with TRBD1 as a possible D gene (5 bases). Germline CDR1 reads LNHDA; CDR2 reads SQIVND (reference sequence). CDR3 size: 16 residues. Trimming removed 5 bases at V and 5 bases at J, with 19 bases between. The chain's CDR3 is CASSPGAGRADQPQHF. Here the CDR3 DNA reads TGTGCCAGTAGTCCAGGAGCAGGGAGAGCGGATCAGCCCCAGCATTTT.

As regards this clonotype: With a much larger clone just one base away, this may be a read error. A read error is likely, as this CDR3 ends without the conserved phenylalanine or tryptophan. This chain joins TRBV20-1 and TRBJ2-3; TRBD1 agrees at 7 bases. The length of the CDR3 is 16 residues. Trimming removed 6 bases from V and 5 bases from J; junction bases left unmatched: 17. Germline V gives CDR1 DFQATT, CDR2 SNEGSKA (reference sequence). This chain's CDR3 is CSATLPQGYRGDTQYL. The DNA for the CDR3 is TGCAGTGCCACACTACCCCAGGGGTACAGGGGAGATACGCAGTATCTT.

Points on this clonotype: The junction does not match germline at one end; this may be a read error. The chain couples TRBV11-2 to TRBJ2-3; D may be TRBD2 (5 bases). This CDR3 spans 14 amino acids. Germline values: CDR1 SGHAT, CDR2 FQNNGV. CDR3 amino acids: CAGSTRLSGDTQYF. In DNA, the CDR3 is TGTGCCGGCAGCACAAGACTAAGTGGAGATACGCAGTATTTT.

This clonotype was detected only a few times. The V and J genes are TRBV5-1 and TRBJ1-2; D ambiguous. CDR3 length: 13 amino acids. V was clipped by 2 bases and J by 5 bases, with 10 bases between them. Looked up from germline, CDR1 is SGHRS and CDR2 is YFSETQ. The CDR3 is CASSFPGAYGYTF. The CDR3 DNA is TGCGCCAGCAGCTTCCCGGGAGCTTATGGCTACACCTTC. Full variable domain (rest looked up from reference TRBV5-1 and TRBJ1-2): KAGVTQTPRYLIKTRGQQVTLSCSPISGHRSVSWYQQTPGQGLQFLFEYFSETQRNKGNFPGRFSGRQFSNSRSEMNVSTLELGDSALYLCASSFPGAYGYTFGSGTRLTVV.

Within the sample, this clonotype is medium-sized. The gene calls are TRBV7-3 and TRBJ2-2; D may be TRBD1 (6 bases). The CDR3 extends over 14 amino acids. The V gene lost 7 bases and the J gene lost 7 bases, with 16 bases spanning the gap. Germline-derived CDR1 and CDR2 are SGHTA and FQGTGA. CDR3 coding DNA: TGTGCCAGCACCCCTGCAGGGGCGGGCGGGGAGCTGTTTTTT. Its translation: CASTPAGAGGELFF.

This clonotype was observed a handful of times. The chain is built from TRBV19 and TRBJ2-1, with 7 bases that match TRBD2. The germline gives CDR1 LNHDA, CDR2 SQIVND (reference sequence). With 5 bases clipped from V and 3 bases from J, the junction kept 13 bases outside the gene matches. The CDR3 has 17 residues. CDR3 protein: CASSPPPGRGVYNEQFF. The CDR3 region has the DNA TGTGCCAGTAGTCCCCCCCCGGGTCGGGGGGTCTACAATGAGCAGTTCTTC. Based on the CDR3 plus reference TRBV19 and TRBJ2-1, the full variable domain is DGGITQSPKYLFRKEGQNVTLSCEQNLNHDAMYWYRQDPGQGLRLIYYSQIVNDFQKGDIAEGYSVSREKKESFPLTVTSAQKNPTAFYLCASSPPPGRGVYNEQFFGPGTRLTVL.

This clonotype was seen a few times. The CDR3 coding sequence is TGCGCCAGCAGCCCCGGACTAGCGGGAGGGTCGTCAGATACGCAGTATTTT. Encoded protein: CASSPGLAGGSSDTQYF. V is TRBV5-1 and J is TRBJ2-3, with 15 nucleotides matching TRBD2. CDR1 and CDR2 (germline): SGHRS, YFSETQ. V gave up 4 bases and J gave up 4 bases; unmatched junction bases: 7. This CDR3 is built from 17 residues.

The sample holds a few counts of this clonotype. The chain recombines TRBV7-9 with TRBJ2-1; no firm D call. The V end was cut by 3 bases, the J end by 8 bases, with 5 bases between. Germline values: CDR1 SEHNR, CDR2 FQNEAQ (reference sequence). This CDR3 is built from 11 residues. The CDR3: CASSLVDEQFF. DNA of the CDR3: TGTGCCAGCAGCTTGGTGGATGAGCAGTTCTTC.